This T cell receptor beta chain was identified during a study of cytomegalovirus exposure and HLA in healthy donors. PCR was performed using 60 Vbeta and 13 Jbeta primers. TCRdb keeps only in-frame clones here, not all; method: immunoSEQ multiplex PCR. The sample's table shows around 76,000 clones. This clone is called medium-sized (0.01 to 0.1%) based on its frequency. The ends lost 8 bases at V and 8 bases at J; junction bases unmatched: 6. The CDR3 extends over 13 amino acids. This receptor was identified in a middle-aged man in good health and CMV-seronegative. Sample: PBMCs. The rearrangement joins TRBV6-7 to TRBJ1-4; 9 bases map to TRBD1. TRBV6-7 is an open reading frame, and its role is uncertain. CDR3 bases: TGTGCCAGCCCGGGACAGGGACGGGAAAAACTGTTTTTT. This translates into CASPGQGREKLFF.